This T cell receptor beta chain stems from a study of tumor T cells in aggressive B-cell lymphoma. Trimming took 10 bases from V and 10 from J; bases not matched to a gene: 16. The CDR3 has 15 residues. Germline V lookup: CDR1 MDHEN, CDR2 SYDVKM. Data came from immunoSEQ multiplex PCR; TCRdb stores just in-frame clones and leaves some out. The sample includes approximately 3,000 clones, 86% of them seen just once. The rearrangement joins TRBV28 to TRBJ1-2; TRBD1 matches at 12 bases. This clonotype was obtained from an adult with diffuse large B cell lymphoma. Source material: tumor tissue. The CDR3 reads CAIGGQGAKGLDYTF. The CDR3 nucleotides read TGTGCCATAGGGGGACAGGGGGCGAAGGGGTTGGACTACACCTTC.